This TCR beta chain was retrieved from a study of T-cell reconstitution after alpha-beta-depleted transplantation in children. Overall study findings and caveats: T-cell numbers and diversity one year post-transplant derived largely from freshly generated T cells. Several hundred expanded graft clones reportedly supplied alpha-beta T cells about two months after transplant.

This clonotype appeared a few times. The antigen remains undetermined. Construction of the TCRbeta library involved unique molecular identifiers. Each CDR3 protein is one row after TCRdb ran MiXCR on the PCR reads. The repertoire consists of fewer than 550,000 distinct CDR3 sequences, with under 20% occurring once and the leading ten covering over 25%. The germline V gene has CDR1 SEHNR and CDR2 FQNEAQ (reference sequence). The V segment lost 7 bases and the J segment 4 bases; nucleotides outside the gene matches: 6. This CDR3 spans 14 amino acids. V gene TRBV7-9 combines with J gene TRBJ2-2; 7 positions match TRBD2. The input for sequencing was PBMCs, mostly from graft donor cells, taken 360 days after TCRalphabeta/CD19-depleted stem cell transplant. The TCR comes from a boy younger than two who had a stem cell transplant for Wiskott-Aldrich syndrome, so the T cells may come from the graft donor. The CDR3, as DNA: TGTGCCAGCACCAGATCGGGGGGCACCGGGGAGCTGTTTTTT. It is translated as CASTRSGGTGELFF.